These 25 T cell receptor beta chains came from one sample sequenced in a study of blood T cell repertoires in COVID-19. The table came from immunoSEQ multiplex PCR; TCRdb's copy has only in-frame clones and leaves some out. The table has some 300,000 clones, roughly 90% seen once. Sequenced: peripheral blood. The receptors stem from a woman aged 25-40 years with COVID-19, enrolled during active disease.

This chain links TRBV3-1 (or the pseudogene TRBV3-2) with TRBJ1-6; tentatively, D is TRBD1 (5 bases). Between the trimmed V and J ends, which lost 4 bases and 2 bases, there was a span of 12 bases. This CDR3 contains 16 residues. The germline CDR1 and CDR2 sequences are LGHDT and YNNKEL (reference sequence). The CDR3 nucleotides are TGTGCCAGCAGCCTGGGGGGTATCCCCTATAATTCACCCCTCCACTTT. This codes for CASSLGGIPYNSPLHF.

The chain recombines TRBV7-9 with TRBJ1-2; 8 bases line up with TRBD1. CDR1 and CDR2 (germline): SEHNR, FQNEAQ (reference sequence). The junction had 10 bases not matched to a gene; V was cut back by 5 bases and J by 8 bases. CDR3 length: 14 residues. CDR3 bases: TGTGCCAGCAGCCCCCGGACAGGGAGAGGCGGCTACACCTTC. Protein product: CASSPRTGRGGYTF.

This chain links TRBV7-9 with TRBJ2-1; TRBD2 matches at 8 bases. V was clipped by 4 bases and J by 8 bases; unmatched bases: 7. This CDR3 region has 14 residues. Germline loops: CDR1 SEHNR, CDR2 FQNEAQ (reference sequence). The CDR3 is CASSSGLAKDEQFF. The CDR3 DNA reads TGTGCCAGCAGCTCTGGACTAGCTAAGGATGAGCAGTTCTTC.

This chain connects TRBV6-5 to TRBJ2-2; no clear D gene. From germline, CDR1 is MNHEY and CDR2 SVGAGI. The CDR3 has 14 amino acids. V gave up 6 bases and J gave up 2 bases, with 10 bases separating them. This chain's CDR3 is CASSRNRNTGELFF. DNA of the CDR3: TGTGCCAGCAGCAGAAACAGAAACACCGGGGAGCTGTTTTTT.

V and J are TRBV28 and TRBJ1-5, with D unclear. CDR3 length: 11 amino acids. Germline lookup yields CDR1 MDHEN and CDR2 SYDVKM. Trimming removed 6 bases from V and 9 bases from J, with 9 bases in between. Here the CDR3 reads CASRDAGPQHF. CDR3 nucleotide sequence: TGTGCCAGCAGGGATGCGGGGCCCCAGCATTTT.

The chain links TRBV19 to TRBJ1-1; 9 nucleotides match TRBD1. This CDR3 comprises 14 residues. The germline V gene has CDR1 LNHDA and CDR2 SQIVND (reference sequence). Unmatched junction bases numbered 3, after V lost 4 bases and J lost 3 bases. The DNA for the CDR3 is TGTGCCAGTAGTAACAGGGGGCTGGACACTGAAGCTTTCTTT. Translated, it gives CASSNRGLDTEAFF.

J is TRBJ2-7 and V is TRBV6-1; D is possibly TRBD1 (6 bases). Between the trimmed V and J ends, which lost 2 bases and 2 bases, there was a span of 10 bases. CDR1 MNHNS and CDR2 SASEGT come from the germline V gene. The CDR3 extends over 14 amino acids. CDR3 bases: TGTGCCAGCAGTGAATTGGGGGCCGCCTACGAGCAGTACGTC. This sequence encodes CASSELGAAYEQYV.

This clone has just a few counts. The chain couples TRBV7-2 to TRBJ2-2; 11 positions match TRBD2. Germline assignment: CDR1 SGHTA and CDR2 FQGNSA. Germline trimming cut 7 bases from V and 3 bases from J; bases unmatched to any gene: 4. The length of the CDR3 is 15 residues. The CDR3 sequence is CASTSGGTYTGELFF. In DNA, the CDR3 is TGTGCCAGCACTAGCGGGGGGACTTACACCGGGGAGCTGTTTTTT.

J is TRBJ1-1 and V is TRBV18, with TRBD1 as a possible D gene (6 bases). Germline V gene lookup returns CDR1 KGHSH and CDR2 LQKENI. Between the trimmed V and J ends, which lost 7 bases and 1 base, there was a span of 16 bases. The CDR3 length is 15 residues. DNA for the CDR3: TGTGCCAGCTGGCTCATCGGGACACCGAACACTGAAGCTTTCTTT. This gives the protein CASWLIGTPNTEAFF.

The chain uses TRBV5-1 and TRBJ1-5; the D gene is possibly TRBD1 (6 bases). The CDR3 runs 15 residues. CDR1 and CDR2 from the germline V gene are SGHRS and YFSETQ. Trimming shortened V by 4 bases and J by 3 bases, and 14 bases separated the two germline ends. This CDR3 reads CASSPSGAYNQPQHF. The CDR3 DNA reads as TGCGCCAGCAGCCCGTCAGGGGCTTACAATCAGCCCCAGCATTTT.

This rearrangement joins TRBV7-9 to TRBJ2-1; 7 nucleotides match TRBD1. V shed 5 bases and J 10 bases; nucleotides not matched to a gene: 8. Germline CDR1 is SEHNR and CDR2 is FQNEAQ (reference sequence). There are 13 residues in the CDR3. In DNA form, the CDR3 reads TGTGCCAGCAGCATCTGGGACAGTCCCGAGCAGTTCTTC. Its protein is CASSIWDSPEQFF.

This clone occurred once. The CDR3 sequence is CASSPRGGGDWDEQFF. The DNA of the CDR3 is TGTGCCAGCAGCCCCCGAGGCGGGGGGGACTGGGATGAGCAGTTCTTC. The chain has TRBV6-4 and TRBJ2-1; TRBD2 matches at 9 bases. The CDR3 is 16 amino acids. Trimming cost V 6 bases and J 8 bases; bases outside gene matches: 14. Germline CDR1 and CDR2: MRHNA and SNTAGT.

This chain joins TRBV11-2 and TRBJ1-4, with D possibly TRBD1 on 5 matching bases. The germline CDR1 and CDR2 sequences are SGHAT and FQNNGV. CDR3 length equals 16 residues. Trimming left V 6 bases short and J 8 bases short, with 22 bases between. The CDR3: CASSNTARGIDEKLFF. The CDR3 DNA sequence: TGTGCCAGCAGTAACACGGCTCGGGGGATCGACGAAAAACTGTTTTTT.

The chain recombines TRBV7-6 with TRBJ2-5, with D possibly TRBD1 on 6 matching bases. This CDR3 region has 13 residues. Germline CDR1 SGHVS, CDR2 FNYEAQ. V shed 5 bases and J shed 5 bases, with 12 bases lying between them. The CDR3 loop is CASSHRESETQYF. DNA of the CDR3: TGTGCCAGCAGCCACAGGGAGTCGGAGACCCAGTACTTC.

This chain connects TRBV14 to TRBJ1-1; D ambiguous. Germline V gene sequence: CDR1 SGHDN, CDR2 FVKESK. This CDR3 is 13 amino acids long. Trimming took 2 bases from V and 0 from J, leaving 4 bases between them. The CDR3 DNA reads as TGTGCCAGCAGCCAATTTATGAACACTGAAGCTTTCTTT. Residues: CASSQFMNTEAFF.

This chain uses TRBV24-1 with TRBJ2-5; 11 bases fit TRBD2. There are 16 residues in the CDR3. Germline values: CDR1 KGHDR, CDR2 SFDVKD. V lost 4 bases, J lost 1 base, and 4 bases stayed unmatched. The CDR3 sequence is CATSDPGLAGQETQYF. As DNA, the CDR3 is TGTGCCACCAGTGACCCCGGACTAGCGGGCCAAGAGACCCAGTACTTC.

V is TRBV10-3 and J is TRBJ2-1; 10 nucleotides align to TRBD1. Trimming removed 6 bases from V and 1 base from J; junction bases left unmatched: 0. CDR1 and CDR2 from the germline V gene are ENHRY and SYGVKD. The CDR3 is 14 amino acids. DNA of the CDR3: TGTGCCATCAGGGGACAGGGGTCCTACAATGAGCAGTTCTTC. It encodes CAIRGQGSYNEQFF.

The V gene is TRBV27, the J gene TRBJ2-7, with D uncertain. The V end was cut by 6 bases, the J end by 1 base, with 13 bases between. CDR1 MNHEY and CDR2 SMNVEV come from the germline V gene (reference sequence). The CDR3 length is 14 residues. The CDR3 spells CASRHSFGSYEQYV. The CDR3 DNA sequence: TGTGCCAGCAGACATTCGTTTGGTTCCTACGAGCAGTACGTC.

In its sample, this clone was seen a few times. The chain carries TRBV7-2 and TRBJ2-1, with D tentatively TRBD2 (7 bases). Germline-derived CDR1 and CDR2 are SGHTA and FQGNSA. CDR3 length: 16 residues. The V and J ends lost 2 bases and 8 bases respectively, with 19 bases between them. This chain's CDR3 is CASSLRGGGGSHEQFF. In DNA, the CDR3 is TGTGCCAGCAGCTTAAGGGGGGGCGGTGGGAGCCATGAGCAGTTCTTC.

The chain employs TRBV6-2 or TRBV6-3 and TRBJ1-1; 7 bases are a match to TRBD1. CDR1 is MNHEY and CDR2 is SVGEGT in the germline V gene. The V gene end was trimmed by 5 bases and the J gene end by 5 bases; junction bases not matched to a gene: 14. The CDR3 covers 16 residues. The CDR3 loop reads CASSRDRDSRSTEAFF. CDR3 bases: TGTGCCAGCAGTCGAGACCGGGACAGCCGTTCGACTGAAGCTTTCTTT.

This clone turned up a few times. The rearrangement joins TRBV28 to TRBJ1-1, with D uncertain. The CDR3 is 15 amino acids. From germline, CDR1 is MDHEN and CDR2 SYDVKM. The V gene lost 5 bases and the J gene lost 7 bases, with 20 bases spanning the gap. CDR3 in amino acids: CASSGFAPPSGEAFF. The DNA of the CDR3 is TGTGCCAGCAGTGGGTTTGCGCCCCCTTCGGGTGAAGCTTTCTTT. Full variable domain (rest looked up from reference TRBV28 and TRBJ1-1): DVKVTQSSRYLVKRTGEKVFLECVQDMDHENMFWYRQDPGLGLRLIYFSYDVKMKEKGDIPEGYSVSREKKERFSLILESASTNQTSMYLCASSGFAPPSGEAFFGQGTRLTVV.

The chain links TRBV15 to TRBJ2-1; D may be TRBD2 (6 bases). The CDR3 runs 13 residues. The V and J ends lost 5 bases and 8 bases respectively, with 13 bases between them. CDR1 is LNHNV and CDR2 is YYDKDF in the germline V gene (reference sequence). CDR3 amino acids: CATSPRGLDEQFF. The DNA of the CDR3 is TGTGCCACCAGCCCAAGGGGACTGGATGAGCAGTTCTTC.

The chain links TRBV9 to TRBJ2-7; possibly TRBD1 for D (5 bases). Germline V gene sequence: CDR1 SGDLS, CDR2 YYNGEE. V was pared by 0 bases and J by 3 bases, with 10 bases between. The length of the CDR3 is 14 residues. CDR3 amino acids: CASSVGQLHYEQYF. CDR3 bases: TGTGCCAGCAGCGTAGGACAGTTACACTACGAGCAGTACTTC.

The chain employs TRBV6-5 and TRBJ1-2; 8 bases align to TRBD1. The CDR3 is 14 residues long. The V and J ends lost 8 bases and 6 bases, in that order; junction bases with no gene match: 11. Germline CDR1 MNHEY, CDR2 SVGAGI. CDR3 nucleotide sequence: TGTGCCAGCTCCCCCTATCCGGGACAGGATGGCTACACCTTC. Its translation: CASSPYPGQDGYTF.

The chain employs TRBV29-1 and TRBJ1-4; D remains ambiguous. Germline CDR1 reads SQVTM; CDR2 reads ANQGSEA. Trimming removed 1 base at V and 7 bases at J, with 10 bases between. CDR3 length equals 13 residues. The CDR3 is CSVEGQNTEKLFF. The DNA of the CDR3 is TGCAGCGTTGAAGGGCAGAACACTGAAAAACTGTTTTTT.